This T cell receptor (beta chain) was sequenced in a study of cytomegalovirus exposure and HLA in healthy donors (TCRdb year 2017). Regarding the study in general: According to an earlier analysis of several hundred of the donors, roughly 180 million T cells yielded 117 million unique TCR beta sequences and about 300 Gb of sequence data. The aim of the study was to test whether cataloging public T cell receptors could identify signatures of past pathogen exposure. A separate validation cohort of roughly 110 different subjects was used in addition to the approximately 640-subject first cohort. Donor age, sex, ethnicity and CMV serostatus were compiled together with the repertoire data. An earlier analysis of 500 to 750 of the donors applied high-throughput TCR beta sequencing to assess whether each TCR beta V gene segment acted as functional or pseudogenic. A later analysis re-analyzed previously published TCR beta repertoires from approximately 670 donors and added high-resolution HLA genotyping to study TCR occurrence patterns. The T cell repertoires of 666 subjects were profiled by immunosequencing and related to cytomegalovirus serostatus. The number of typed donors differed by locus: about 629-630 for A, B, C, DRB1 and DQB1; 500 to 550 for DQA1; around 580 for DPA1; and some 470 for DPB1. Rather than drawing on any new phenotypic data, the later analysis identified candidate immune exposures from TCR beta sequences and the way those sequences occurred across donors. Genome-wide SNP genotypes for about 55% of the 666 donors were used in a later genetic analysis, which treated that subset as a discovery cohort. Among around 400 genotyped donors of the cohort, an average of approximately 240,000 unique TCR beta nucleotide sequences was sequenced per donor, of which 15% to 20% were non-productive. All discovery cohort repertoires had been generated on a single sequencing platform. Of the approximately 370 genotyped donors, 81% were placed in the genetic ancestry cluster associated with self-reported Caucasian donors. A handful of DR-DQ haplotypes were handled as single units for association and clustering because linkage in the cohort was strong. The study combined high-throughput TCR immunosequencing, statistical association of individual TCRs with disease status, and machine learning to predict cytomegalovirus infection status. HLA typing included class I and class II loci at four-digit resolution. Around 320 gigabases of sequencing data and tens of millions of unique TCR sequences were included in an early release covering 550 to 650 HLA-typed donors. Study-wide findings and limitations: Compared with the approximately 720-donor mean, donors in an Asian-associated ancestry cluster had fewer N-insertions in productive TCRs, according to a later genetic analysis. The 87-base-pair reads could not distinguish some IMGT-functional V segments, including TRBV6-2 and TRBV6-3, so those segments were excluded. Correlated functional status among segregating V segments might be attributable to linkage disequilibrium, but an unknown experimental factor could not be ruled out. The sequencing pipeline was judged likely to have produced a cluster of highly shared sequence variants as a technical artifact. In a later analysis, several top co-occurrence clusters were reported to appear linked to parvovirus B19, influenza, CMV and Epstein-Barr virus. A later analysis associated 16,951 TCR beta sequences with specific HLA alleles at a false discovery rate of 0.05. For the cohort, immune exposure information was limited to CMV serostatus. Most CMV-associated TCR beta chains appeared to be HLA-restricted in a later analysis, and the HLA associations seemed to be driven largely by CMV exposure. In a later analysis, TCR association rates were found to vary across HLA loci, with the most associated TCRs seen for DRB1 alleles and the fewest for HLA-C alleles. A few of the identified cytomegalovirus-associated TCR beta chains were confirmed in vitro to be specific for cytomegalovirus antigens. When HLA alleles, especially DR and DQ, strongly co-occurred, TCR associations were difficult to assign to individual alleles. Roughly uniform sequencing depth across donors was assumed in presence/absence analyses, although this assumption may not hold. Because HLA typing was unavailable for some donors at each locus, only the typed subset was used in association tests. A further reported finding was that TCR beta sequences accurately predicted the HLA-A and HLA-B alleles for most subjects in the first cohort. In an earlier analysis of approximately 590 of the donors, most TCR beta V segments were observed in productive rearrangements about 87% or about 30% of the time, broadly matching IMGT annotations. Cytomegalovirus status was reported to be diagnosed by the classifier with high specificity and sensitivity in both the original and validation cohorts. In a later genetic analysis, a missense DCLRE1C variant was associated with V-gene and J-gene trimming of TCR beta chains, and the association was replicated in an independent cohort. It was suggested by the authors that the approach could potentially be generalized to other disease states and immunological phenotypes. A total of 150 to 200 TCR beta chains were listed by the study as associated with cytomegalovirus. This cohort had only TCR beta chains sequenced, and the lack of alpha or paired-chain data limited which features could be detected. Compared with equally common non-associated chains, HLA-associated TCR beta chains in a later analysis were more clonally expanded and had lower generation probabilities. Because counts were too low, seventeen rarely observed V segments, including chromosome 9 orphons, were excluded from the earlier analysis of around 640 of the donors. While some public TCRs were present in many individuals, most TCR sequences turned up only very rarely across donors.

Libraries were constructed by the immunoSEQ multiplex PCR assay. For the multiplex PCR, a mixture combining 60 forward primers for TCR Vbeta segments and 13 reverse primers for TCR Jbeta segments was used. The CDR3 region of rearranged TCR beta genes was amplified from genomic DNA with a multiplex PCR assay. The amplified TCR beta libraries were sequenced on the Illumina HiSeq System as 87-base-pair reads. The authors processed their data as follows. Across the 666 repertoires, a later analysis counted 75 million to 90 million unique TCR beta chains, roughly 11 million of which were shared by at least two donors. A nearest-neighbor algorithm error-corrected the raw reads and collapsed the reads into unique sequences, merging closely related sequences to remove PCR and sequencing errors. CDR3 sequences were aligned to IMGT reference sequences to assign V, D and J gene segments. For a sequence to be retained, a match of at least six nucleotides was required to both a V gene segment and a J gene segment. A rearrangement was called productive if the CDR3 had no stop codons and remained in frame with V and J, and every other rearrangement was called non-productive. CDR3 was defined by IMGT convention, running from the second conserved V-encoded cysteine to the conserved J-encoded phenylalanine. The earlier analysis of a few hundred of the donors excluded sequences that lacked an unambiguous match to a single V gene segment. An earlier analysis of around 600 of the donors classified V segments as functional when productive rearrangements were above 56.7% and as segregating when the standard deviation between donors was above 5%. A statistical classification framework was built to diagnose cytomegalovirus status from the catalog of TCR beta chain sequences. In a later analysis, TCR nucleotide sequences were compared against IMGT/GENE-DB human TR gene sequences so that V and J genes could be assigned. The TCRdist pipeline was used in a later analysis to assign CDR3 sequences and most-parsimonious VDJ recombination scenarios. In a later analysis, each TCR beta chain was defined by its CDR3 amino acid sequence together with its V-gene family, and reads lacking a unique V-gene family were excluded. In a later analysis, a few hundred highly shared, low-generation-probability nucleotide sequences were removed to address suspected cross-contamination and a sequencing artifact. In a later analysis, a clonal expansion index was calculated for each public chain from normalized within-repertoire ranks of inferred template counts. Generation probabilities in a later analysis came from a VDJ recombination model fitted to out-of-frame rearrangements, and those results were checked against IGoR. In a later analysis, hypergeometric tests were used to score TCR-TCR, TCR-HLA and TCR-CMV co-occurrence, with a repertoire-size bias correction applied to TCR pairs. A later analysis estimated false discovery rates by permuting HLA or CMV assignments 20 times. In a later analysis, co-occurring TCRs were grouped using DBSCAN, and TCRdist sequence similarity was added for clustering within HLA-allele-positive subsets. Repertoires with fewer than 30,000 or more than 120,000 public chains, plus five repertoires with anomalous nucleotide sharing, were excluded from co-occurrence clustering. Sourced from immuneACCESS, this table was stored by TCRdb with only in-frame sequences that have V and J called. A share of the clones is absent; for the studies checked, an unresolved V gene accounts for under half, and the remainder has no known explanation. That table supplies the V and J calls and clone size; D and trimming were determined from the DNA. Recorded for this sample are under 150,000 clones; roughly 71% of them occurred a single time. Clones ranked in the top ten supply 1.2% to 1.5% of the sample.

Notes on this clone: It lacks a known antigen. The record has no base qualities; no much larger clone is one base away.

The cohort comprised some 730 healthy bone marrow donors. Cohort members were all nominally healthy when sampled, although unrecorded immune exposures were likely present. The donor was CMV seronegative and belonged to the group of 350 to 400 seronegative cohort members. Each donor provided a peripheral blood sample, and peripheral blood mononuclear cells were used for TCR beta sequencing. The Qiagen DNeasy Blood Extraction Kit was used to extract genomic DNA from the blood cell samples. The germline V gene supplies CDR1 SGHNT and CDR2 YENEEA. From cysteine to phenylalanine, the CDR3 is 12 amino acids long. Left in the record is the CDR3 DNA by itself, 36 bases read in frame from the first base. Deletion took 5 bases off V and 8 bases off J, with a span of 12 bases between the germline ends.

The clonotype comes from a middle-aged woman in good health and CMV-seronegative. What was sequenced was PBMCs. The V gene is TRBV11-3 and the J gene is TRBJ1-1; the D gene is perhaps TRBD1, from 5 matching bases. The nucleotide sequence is TGTGCCAGCAGCAGGACAAACCAGGAAGCTTTCTTT. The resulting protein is CASSRTNQEAFF.